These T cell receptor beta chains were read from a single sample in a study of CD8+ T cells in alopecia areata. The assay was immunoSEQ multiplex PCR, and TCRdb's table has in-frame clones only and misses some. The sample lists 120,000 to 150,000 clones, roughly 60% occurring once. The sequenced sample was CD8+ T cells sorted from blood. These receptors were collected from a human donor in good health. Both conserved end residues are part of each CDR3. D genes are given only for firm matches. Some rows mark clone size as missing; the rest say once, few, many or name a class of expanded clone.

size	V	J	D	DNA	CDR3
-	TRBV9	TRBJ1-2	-	TGTGCCAGCAGCGAAGGGGACACTTCTAACTATGGCTACACCTTC	CASSEGDTSNYGYTF
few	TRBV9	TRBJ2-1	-	TGTGCCAGCAGCGCCTCGACTGCAAGTGAGCAGTTCTTC	CASSASTASEQFF
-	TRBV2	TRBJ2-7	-	TGTGCCAGCAGTGATAATCCCAGTGTACCGATTACCTACGAGCAGTACTTC	CASSDNPSVPITYEQYF
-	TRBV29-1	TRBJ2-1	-	TGCAGCAGCGTCGGGACAAGCTACAATGAGCAGTTCTTC	CSSVGTSYNEQFF
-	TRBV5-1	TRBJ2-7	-	TGCGCCAGCAGCTTGGTGGGTAGCCACGAGCAGTACTTC	CASSLVGSHEQYF
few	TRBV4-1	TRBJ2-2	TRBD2	TGCGCCAGCAGGAAACAAGGTCTAGCGGGAGGGGAGCTGTTTTTT	CASRKQGLAGGELFF
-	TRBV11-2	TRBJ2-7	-	TGTGCCAGCAGCTTAGGGGGAGCCGAGCAGTACTTC	CASSLGGAEQYF
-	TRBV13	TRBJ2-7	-	TGTGCCAGCAGCTTTGGGACGGGCTCCTACGAGCAGTACTTC	CASSFGTGSYEQYF
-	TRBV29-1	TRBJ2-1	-	TGCAGCGCGTGGGACTCTCGAGTCTCCAATGAGCAGTTCTTC	CSAWDSRVSNEQFF
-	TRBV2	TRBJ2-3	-	TGTGCCAGCAGTGGGGGTCCAGATACGCAGTATTTT	CASSGGPDTQYF
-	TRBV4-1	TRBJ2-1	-	TGCGCCAGCAGCCAAGTAGGGGAGCAGTTCTTC	CASSQVGEQFF
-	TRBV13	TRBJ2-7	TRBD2	TGTGCCAGCAGCTTAGGGACTAGCGGAGCCTACGAGCAGTACTTC	CASSLGTSGAYEQYF
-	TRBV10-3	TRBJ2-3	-	TGTGCCATCAGTGGTGACATCCACACAGATACGCAGTATTTT	CAISGDIHTDTQYF
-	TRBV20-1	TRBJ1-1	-	TGCAGTGCTAGAGATCGGGGGCAAGCTTTCTTT	CSARDRGQAFF
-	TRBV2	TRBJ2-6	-	TGTGCCAGCCACGCATCCTCCGGGGCCAACGTCCTGACTTTC	CASHASSGANVLTF
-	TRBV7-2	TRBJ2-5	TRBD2	TGTGCCAGCAGCCAAATGACTAGCGGCGGAGAGACCCAGTACTTC	CASSQMTSGGETQYF
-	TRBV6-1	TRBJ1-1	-	TGTGCCAACCAGTCCGGTGAAGCTTTCTTT	CANQSGEAFF
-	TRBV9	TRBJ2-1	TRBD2	TGTGCCAGCAGCCTGGGACTAGCGGGAGGCGATGAGCAGTTCTTC	CASSLGLAGGDEQFF
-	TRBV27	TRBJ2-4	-	TGTGCCAGCAGTGGGGGGGCGGGAAACATTCAGTACTTC	CASSGGAGNIQYF
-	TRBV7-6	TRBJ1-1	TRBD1	TGTGCCAGCAGCTCCACCGCAGGGGGCGAAGCTTTCTTT	CASSSTAGGEAFF